The 24 T cell receptor beta chains below come from one sample, sequenced in a study of blood T cell repertoires in COVID-19. Sequenced by immunoSEQ multiplex PCR; TCRdb stores in-frame clones only, minus some. This sample has 9,500 to 12,000 clones; 75% to 90% occur once, and the top ten carry 7% to 8%. The sample taken for sequencing was peripheral blood. These receptor sequences come from a man aged 65 to 79 with active COVID-19.

The chain is built from TRBV6-2 or TRBV6-3 and TRBJ2-6, with a weak D call TRBD1 (5 bases). V lost 6 bases and J 0 bases, leaving 18 bases between the germline ends. This CDR3 region has 18 residues. Germline V gene data show CDR1 as MNHEY and CDR2 as SVGEGT. The CDR3 loop reads CASSSLRTRISGANVLTF. CDR3 coding DNA: TGTGCCAGCAGCTCTCTTCGGACACGGATCTCTGGGGCCAACGTCCTGACTTTC.

This clone was picked up a small number of times. The gene calls are TRBV6-6 and TRBJ1-2; no firm D call. CDR3 length equals 15 residues. The V and J ends lost 0 bases and 6 bases respectively, with 14 bases between them. Germline values: CDR1 MNHNY, CDR2 SVGAGI (reference sequence). CDR3 in DNA: TGTGCCAGCAGTTACTCCTCCGGGTCCATGGATGGCTACACCTTC. Protein: CASSYSSGSMDGYTF.

The chain uses TRBV13 and TRBJ2-1, with 12 bases fitting TRBD1. The CDR3 is made up of 14 amino acids. The V segment lost 1 base and the J segment 10 bases; nucleotides outside the gene matches: 2. Germline lookup yields CDR1 PRHDT and CDR2 FYEKMQ (reference sequence). CDR3 sequence: CASSLEGQGAEQFF. CDR3 nucleotide sequence: TGTGCCAGCAGCTTAGAGGGACAGGGGGCCGAGCAGTTCTTC.

V gene TRBV7-2 combines with J gene TRBJ2-5; D remains unclear. V was cut by 2 bases and J by 1 base, with 11 bases left in between. Germline V gives CDR1 SGHTA, CDR2 FQGNSA. This CDR3 region has 15 residues. CDR3 amino acids: CASSLTFASQETQYF. CDR3 in DNA: TGTGCCAGCAGCTTAACCTTCGCTAGCCAAGAGACCCAGTACTTC. Looking up the rest from reference TRBV7-2 and TRBJ2-5 gives the full variable domain: GAGVSQSPSNKVTEKGKDVELRCDPISGHTALYWYRQSLGQGLEFLIYFQGNSAPDKSGLPSDRFSAERTGGSVSTLTIQRTQQEDSAVYLCASSLTFASQETQYFGPGTRLLVL.

This chain links TRBV11-1 with TRBJ2-1; 7 bases line up with TRBD2. V was pared by 4 bases and J by 0 bases, with 3 bases of the junction left unmatched. The CDR3 spans 15 residues. Germline V CDR1 and CDR2: SGHAT, FQDESV (reference sequence). CDR3 protein: CASSWDYRSYNEQFF. The CDR3 bases are TGTGCCAGCAGCTGGGACTACCGCTCCTACAATGAGCAGTTCTTC.

The chain combines TRBV19 with TRBJ1-2; 7 bases match TRBD1. Trimming at V came to 1 base and at J to 4 bases, leaving 6 bases not matched to a gene. This CDR3 region has 15 residues. Per the germline V gene, CDR1 is LNHDA and CDR2 is SQIVND (reference sequence). The chain's CDR3 is CASSIARGTSYGYTF. CDR3 sequence (DNA): TGTGCCAGTAGTATAGCCAGGGGGACCTCCTATGGCTACACCTTC.

The V call is TRBV19, the J call TRBJ1-4; 9 bases fit TRBD1. The CDR3 has 18 amino acids. From germline, CDR1 is LNHDA and CDR2 SQIVND (reference sequence). The V gene end was trimmed by 0 bases and the J gene end by 3 bases; junction bases not matched to a gene: 8. Here the CDR3 reads CASSIDEGTGRANEKLFF. The DNA of the CDR3 is TGTGCCAGTAGTATAGACGAGGGGACAGGGAGAGCTAATGAAAAACTGTTTTTT.

The chain combines TRBV6-5 with TRBJ2-2; D is ambiguous. Germline assignment: CDR1 MNHEY and CDR2 SVGAGI. The CDR3 is 14 amino acids. V was pared by 5 bases and J by 0 bases, with 7 bases between. CDR3 region: CASSRRANTGELFF. DNA of the CDR3: TGTGCCAGCAGTCGTCGCGCGAACACCGGGGAGCTGTTTTTT.

The V gene is TRBV5-6, the J gene TRBJ2-7; no reliable D call. Trimming pared 0 bases from V and 0 bases from J, leaving 7 bases between. Germline loops: CDR1 SGHDT, CDR2 YYEEEE. This CDR3 has 14 residues. CDR3 bases: TGTGCCAGCAGCTTGGTCAGTCCCTCCTACGAGCAGTACTTC. This sequence encodes CASSLVSPSYEQYF.

Sample share makes this clone large. The chain uses TRBV24-1 and TRBJ2-6; D unresolved. The V gene's germline CDR1 is KGHDR and CDR2 SFDVKD. The ends were cut back, 3 bases at V and 3 bases at J, with 17 bases in the middle. This CDR3 has 18 amino acids. The CDR3 DNA reads as TGTGCCACCAGTGATGTGTTGAGTCCTTCTGATGGGGCCAACGTCCTGACTTTC. Translated: CATSDVLSPSDGANVLTF.

This sequence joins TRBV19 and TRBJ2-1, with 10 bases that match TRBD2. The trim removed 7 bases at V and 7 bases at J, leaving 13 bases unmatched. The CDR3 is 16 residues long. In germline, CDR1 is LNHDA, CDR2 SQIVND (reference sequence). The CDR3 protein is CASTRGSGGPFNEQFF. CDR3 in DNA: TGTGCCAGTACAAGAGGTAGCGGGGGGCCCTTTAATGAGCAGTTCTTC.

The chain has TRBV28 and TRBJ1-6; 8 bases agree with TRBD1. The junction had 11 bases not matched to a gene; V was cut back by 6 bases and J by 7 bases. The germline gives CDR1 MDHEN, CDR2 SYDVKM. The CDR3 length is 16 residues. CDR3 sequence: CASSTRDRDRNSPLHF. The CDR3 DNA follows: TGTGCCAGCAGCACCAGAGACCGGGACAGGAATTCACCCCTCCACTTT.

The chain has TRBV7-2 and TRBJ1-4; 10 bases align to TRBD1. The CDR3 is made up of 16 amino acids. With 4 bases clipped from V and 6 bases from J, the junction kept 8 bases outside the gene matches. The V gene's germline CDR1 is SGHTA and CDR2 FQGNSA. CDR3 region: CASSYPRGTGDEKLFF. In nucleotides, the CDR3 is TGTGCCAGCAGCTACCCCCGAGGGACAGGGGATGAAAAACTGTTTTTT.

The rearrangement uses TRBV19 and TRBJ1-6; D might be TRBD1 (6 bases). The CDR3 loop spans 13 amino acids. Germline assignment: CDR1 LNHDA and CDR2 SQIVND (reference sequence). Trimming shortened V by 6 bases and J by 7 bases, and 10 bases separated the two germline ends. DNA for the CDR3: TGTGCCAGTAGGGGACATCTAAATTCACCCCTCCACTTT. It translates to CASRGHLNSPLHF.

This chain connects TRBV5-3 to TRBJ1-1; D is unclear. TRBV5-3 is sorted into the ORF group, with uncertain function. This CDR3 spans 13 amino acids. The ends were cut back, 4 bases at V and 6 bases at J, with 13 bases in the middle. The CDR3 is CARSGRCTAEAFF. The DNA for the CDR3 is TGTGCCAGAAGCGGGAGATGTACAGCTGAAGCTTTCTTT.

The chain has TRBV19 and TRBJ2-4; TRBD1 matches 8 bases. Germline V CDR1 and CDR2: LNHDA, SQIVND (reference sequence). The CDR3 covers 19 residues. V gave up 3 bases and J gave up 0 bases; unmatched junction bases: 13. The CDR3 protein is CASSMEGQGARLAKNIQYF. The CDR3 DNA follows: TGTGCCAGTAGTATGGAAGGCCAGGGGGCTCGTCTAGCCAAAAACATTCAGTACTTC.

V usage is TRBV7-2 and J usage is TRBJ2-3, with TRBD2 matching 8 bases. The CDR3 has 13 amino acids. The V gene's germline CDR1 is SGHTA and CDR2 FQGNSA. The junction had 4 bases not matched to a gene; V was cut back by 4 bases and J by 7 bases. The CDR3 DNA is TGTGCCAGCAGCTGGCGGGAGGAGAATACGCAGTATTTT. Protein product: CASSWREENTQYF.

V is TRBV5-1 and J is TRBJ2-1; 7 bases match TRBD2. Germline CDR1 reads SGHRS; CDR2 reads YFSETQ. After removal of 4 bases from V and 2 bases from J, the junction contained 3 bases not matched to a gene. The CDR3 spans 14 residues. The CDR3 here is CASSPGTTYNEQFF. CDR3 sequence (DNA): TGCGCCAGCAGCCCCGGGACTACCTACAATGAGCAGTTCTTC.

The chain couples TRBV7-2 to TRBJ2-6; D uncertain. The germline V gene has CDR1 SGHTA and CDR2 FQGNSA. The ends were cut back, 3 bases at V and 4 bases at J, with 4 bases in the middle. The CDR3 contains 13 residues. CDR3 protein: CASSFRGANVLTF. Written as DNA, the CDR3 is TGTGCCAGCAGCTTCAGGGGGGCCAACGTCCTGACTTTC.

The chain is built from TRBV18 and TRBJ2-6; possibly TRBD2 for D (6 bases). The CDR3 is 15 residues long. CDR1 and CDR2 (germline): KGHSH, LQKENI. V lost 3 bases to trimming and J lost 4 bases, with 10 bases between them. CDR3 bases: TGTGCCAGCTCACCTAACGCGGGGGGGGCCAACGTCCTGACTTTC. As protein: CASSPNAGGANVLTF.

Written as DNA, the CDR3 is TGTGCCAGCAGCCAAGAACAAGACACTAACTATGGCTACACCTTC. Translating gives CASSQEQDTNYGYTF. This sequence joins TRBV4-2 and TRBJ1-2; D is unresolved. CDR1 LGHNA and CDR2 YNFKEQ come from the germline V gene. The CDR3 loop spans 15 amino acids. V was cut by 0 bases and J by 0 bases, with 8 bases left in between.

The chain couples TRBV5-6 to TRBJ1-3; no clear D. Trimming stripped 2 bases from V and 4 bases from J, with 10 bases between. Germline assignment: CDR1 SGHDT and CDR2 YYEEEE. The CDR3 consists of 14 residues. This CDR3 reads CASSFTARGNTIYF. In nucleotides, the CDR3 is TGTGCCAGCAGCTTTACCGCCAGGGGAAACACCATATATTTT.

This clone occurred once. This chain joins TRBV4-2 and TRBJ1-6, with 7 nucleotides matching TRBD1. The CDR3 sequence is 16 residues long. Germline lookup yields CDR1 LGHNA and CDR2 YNFKEQ. The V segment lost 4 bases and the J segment 10 bases; nucleotides outside the gene matches: 13. CDR3 nucleotides: TGTGCCAGCAGCCGCATTGTGACAGGGCTCCAATCACCCCTCCACTTT. This gives the protein CASSRIVTGLQSPLHF.

The V and J genes are TRBV30 and TRBJ2-7; 7 bases match TRBD2. The CDR3 extends over 14 amino acids. Per germline, CDR1 GTSNPN and CDR2 SVGIG (reference sequence). The V segment lost 2 bases and the J segment 6 bases; nucleotides outside the gene matches: 10. The CDR3 protein is CAWSFPGGGSEQYF. In nucleotides, the CDR3 is TGTGCCTGGAGTTTCCCCGGGGGAGGGTCCGAGCAGTACTTC.